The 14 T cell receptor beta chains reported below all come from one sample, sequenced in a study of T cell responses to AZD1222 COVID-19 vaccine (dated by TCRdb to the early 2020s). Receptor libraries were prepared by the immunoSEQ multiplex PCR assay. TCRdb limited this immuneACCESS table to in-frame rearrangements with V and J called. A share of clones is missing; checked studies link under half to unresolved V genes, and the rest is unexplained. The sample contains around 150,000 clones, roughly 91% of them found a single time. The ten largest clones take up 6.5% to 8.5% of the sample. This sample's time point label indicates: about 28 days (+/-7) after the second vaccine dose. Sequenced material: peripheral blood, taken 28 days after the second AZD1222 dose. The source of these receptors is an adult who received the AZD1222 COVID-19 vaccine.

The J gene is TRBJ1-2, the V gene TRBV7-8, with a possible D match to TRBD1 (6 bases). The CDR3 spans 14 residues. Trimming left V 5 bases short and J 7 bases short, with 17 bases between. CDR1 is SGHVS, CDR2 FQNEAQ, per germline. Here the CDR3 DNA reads TGTGCCAGCAGCATAGGGACATTTCTTTCTGGCTACACCTTC. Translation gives CASSIGTFLSGYTF.

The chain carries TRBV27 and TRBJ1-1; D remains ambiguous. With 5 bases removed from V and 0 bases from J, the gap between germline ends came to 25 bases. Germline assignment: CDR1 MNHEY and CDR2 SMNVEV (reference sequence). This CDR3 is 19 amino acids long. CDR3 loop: CASSPPASGWARLNTEAFF. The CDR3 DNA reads TGTGCCAGCAGTCCCCCTGCATCGGGGTGGGCCCGGCTGAACACTGAAGCTTTCTTT.

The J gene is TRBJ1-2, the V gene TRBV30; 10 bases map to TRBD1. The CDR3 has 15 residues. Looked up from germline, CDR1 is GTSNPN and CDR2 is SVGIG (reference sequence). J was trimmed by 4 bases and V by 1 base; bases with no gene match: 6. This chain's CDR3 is CAWSDPTGGVYGYTF. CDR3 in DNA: TGTGCCTGGAGTGACCCGACAGGGGGCGTCTATGGCTACACCTTC.

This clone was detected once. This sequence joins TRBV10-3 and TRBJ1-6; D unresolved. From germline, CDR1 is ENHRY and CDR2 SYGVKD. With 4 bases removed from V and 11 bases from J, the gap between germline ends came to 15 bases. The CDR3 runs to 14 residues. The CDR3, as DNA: TGTGCCATCAGTGTTGCGAAGGAAAGGACACCCCTCCACTTT. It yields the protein CAISVAKERTPLHF.

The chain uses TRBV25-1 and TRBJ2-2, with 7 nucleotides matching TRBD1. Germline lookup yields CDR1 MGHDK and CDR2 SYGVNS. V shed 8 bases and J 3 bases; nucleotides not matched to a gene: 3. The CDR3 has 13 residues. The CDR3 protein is CASEGAYTGELFF. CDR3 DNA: TGTGCCAGCGAGGGGGCCTACACCGGGGAGCTGTTTTTT.

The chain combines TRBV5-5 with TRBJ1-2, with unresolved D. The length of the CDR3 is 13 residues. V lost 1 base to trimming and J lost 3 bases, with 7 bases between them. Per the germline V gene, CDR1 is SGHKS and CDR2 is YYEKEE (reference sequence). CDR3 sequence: CASSLWIDYGYTF. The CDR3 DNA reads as TGTGCCAGCAGCTTGTGGATTGACTATGGCTACACCTTC. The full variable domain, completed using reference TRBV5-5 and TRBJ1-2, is DAGVTQSPTHLIKTRGQQVTLRCSPISGHKSVSWYQQVLGQGPQFIFQYYEKEERGRGNFPDRFSARQFPNYSSELNVNALLLGDSALYLCASSLWIDYGYTFGSGTRLTVV.

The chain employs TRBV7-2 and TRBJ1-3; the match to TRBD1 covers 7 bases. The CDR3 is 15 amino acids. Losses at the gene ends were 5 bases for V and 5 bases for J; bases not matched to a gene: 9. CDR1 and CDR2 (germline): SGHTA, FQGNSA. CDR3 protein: CASSGRQGFRNTIYF. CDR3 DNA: TGTGCCAGCAGCGGAAGACAGGGATTCAGAAACACCATATATTTT.

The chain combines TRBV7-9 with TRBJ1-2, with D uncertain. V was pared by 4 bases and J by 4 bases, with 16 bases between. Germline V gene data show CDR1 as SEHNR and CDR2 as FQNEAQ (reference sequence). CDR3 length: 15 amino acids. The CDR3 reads CASSSRLRVSYGYTF. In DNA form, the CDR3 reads TGTGCCAGCAGCTCCAGACTGAGGGTCTCCTATGGCTACACCTTC.

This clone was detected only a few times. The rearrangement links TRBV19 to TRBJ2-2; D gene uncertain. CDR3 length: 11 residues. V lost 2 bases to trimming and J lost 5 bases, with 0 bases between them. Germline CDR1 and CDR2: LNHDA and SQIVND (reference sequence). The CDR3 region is CASSITGELFF. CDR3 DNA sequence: TGTGCCAGTAGTATAACCGGGGAGCTGTTTTTT. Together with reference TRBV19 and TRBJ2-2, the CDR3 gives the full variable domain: DGGITQSPKYLFRKEGQNVTLSCEQNLNHDAMYWYRQDPGQGLRLIYYSQIVNDFQKGDIAEGYSVSREKKESFPLTVTSAQKNPTAFYLCASSITGELFFGEGSRLTVL.

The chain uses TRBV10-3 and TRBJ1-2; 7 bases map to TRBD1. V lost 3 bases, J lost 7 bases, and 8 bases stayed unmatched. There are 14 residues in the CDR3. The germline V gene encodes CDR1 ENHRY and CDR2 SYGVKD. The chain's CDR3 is CAISDNRGSRGYTF. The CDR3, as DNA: TGTGCCATCAGTGACAACAGGGGATCTCGTGGCTACACCTTC.

CDR3 DNA: TGTGCCGCCGGGGTAGGGGCCATGAACACTGAAGCTTTCTTT. Translating it yields CAAGVGAMNTEAFF. The rearrangement uses TRBV19 and TRBJ1-1; TRBD1 is a possible D gene (5 bases). CDR1 and CDR2 (germline): LNHDA, SQIVND (reference sequence). The V end was cut by 11 bases, the J end by 0 bases, with 16 bases between. The CDR3 has 14 residues.

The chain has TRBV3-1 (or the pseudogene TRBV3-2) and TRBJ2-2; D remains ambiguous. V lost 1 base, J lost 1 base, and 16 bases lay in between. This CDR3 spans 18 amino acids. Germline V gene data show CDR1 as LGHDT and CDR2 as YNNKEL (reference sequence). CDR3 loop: CASSQVTIYYRNTGELFF. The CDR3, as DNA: TGTGCCAGCAGCCAAGTTACCATTTACTACAGGAACACCGGGGAGCTGTTTTTT.

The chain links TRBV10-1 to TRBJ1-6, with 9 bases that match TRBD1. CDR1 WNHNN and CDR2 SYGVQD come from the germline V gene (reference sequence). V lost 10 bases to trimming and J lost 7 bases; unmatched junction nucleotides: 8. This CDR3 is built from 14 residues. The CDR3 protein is CATRYTGGNSPLHF. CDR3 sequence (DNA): TGCGCCACCCGGTATACAGGGGGCAATTCACCCCTCCACTTT.

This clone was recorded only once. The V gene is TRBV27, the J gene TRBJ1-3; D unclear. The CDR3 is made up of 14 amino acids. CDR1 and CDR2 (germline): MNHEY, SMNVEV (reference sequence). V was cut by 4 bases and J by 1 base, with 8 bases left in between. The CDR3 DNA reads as TGTGCCAGCAGTTCCCGGGCTTCTGGAAACACCATATATTTT. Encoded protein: CASSSRASGNTIYF.